This is a list of T cell receptor beta chains from one sample in a study of cytomegalovirus exposure and HLA in healthy donors. Sequencing was performed with immunoSEQ multiplex PCR; in TCRdb, only in-frame clones are kept and a portion is missing. The profile shows about 140,000 clones, roughly 80% of them singletons. Material: PBMCs. These receptor sequences come from a female donor in good health and CMV-seronegative. The CDR3 runs from the conserved cysteine through the conserved F or W. A D gene is named only where the DNA matches it firmly. The size of a clone is reported for some rows only, either as once, few or many, or as a class for expanded clones.

clone size	V gene	J gene	D gene	CDR3 DNA	CDR3 protein
few	TRBV6-5	TRBJ2-7	-	TGTGCCAGCACCGACACCTTCAGTACCTACGAGCAGTACTTC	CASTDTFSTYEQYF
-	TRBV9	TRBJ1-3	-	TGTGCCAGCAGCGTAGATTCAGGGTCTGGAAACACCATATATTTT	CASSVDSGSGNTIYF
-	TRBV5-1	TRBJ2-7	-	TGCGCCAGCAGCCCTGAGGGTTACGAGCAGTACTTC	CASSPEGYEQYF
-	TRBV4-2	TRBJ2-7	-	TGTGCCAGCAGCCAAGATTGGGCTTCCGGACAGAACTACGAGCAGTACTTC	CASSQDWASGQNYEQYF
once	TRBV27	TRBJ2-1	-	TGTGCCAGCAGTTTAGCTGGACACGATTACAATGAGCAGTTCTTC	CASSLAGHDYNEQFF
-	TRBV19	TRBJ2-7	TRBD2	TGTGCCAGTAGTTCTTTAGGGGGATCCGGACTAGCGGAGTGCTACGAGCAGTACTTC	CASSSLGGSGLAECYEQYF
-	TRBV29-1	TRBJ1-4	TRBD1	TGCAGCGTTGAAGGGGGACAGGGTTATGAAAAACTGTTTTTT	CSVEGGQGYEKLFF
-	TRBV27	TRBJ1-5	TRBD1	TGTGCCAGCAGTCCCACCGCCGGGACAGGGAATAATCAGCCCCAGCATTTT	CASSPTAGTGNNQPQHF
once	TRBV30	TRBJ1-4	TRBD1	TGTGCGGGACAGACGGATGAAAAACTGTTTTTT	CAGQTDEKLFF
few	TRBV5-1	TRBJ1-1	-	TGCGCCAGCAGCTTGGTTGAGGGGAACACTGAAGCTTTCTTT	CASSLVEGNTEAFF
-	TRBV29-1	TRBJ1-1	TRBD1	TGCAGCGTTGAAGGACAGGGAAGGACTGAAGCTTTCTTT	CSVEGQGRTEAFF
few	TRBV27	TRBJ1-5	TRBD1	TGTGCCAGCAGTTTTAAGGGGACAGGGGGCTGGCATTTT	CASSFKGTGGWHF
-	TRBV28	TRBJ2-1	TRBD2	TGTGCCAGCAGTACCCCCTCCGTGGGGGGGAATGAGCAGTTCTTC	CASSTPSVGGNEQFF
-	TRBV14	TRBJ1-1	-	TGTGCCAGCAGCCAAAAACCCCCGCGGGCCACTGAAGCTTTCTTT	CASSQKPPRATEAFF
-	TRBV7-9	TRBJ2-1	TRBD2	TGTGCCAGCAGCCGGTCGGGGGGGGACAATGAGCAGTTCTTC	CASSRSGGDNEQFF
once	TRBV6-1	TRBJ1-1	TRBD1	TGTGCCAGTCACAGGGGGAGCGACACTGAAGCTTTCTTT	CASHRGSDTEAFF
-	TRBV7-2	TRBJ1-3	-	TGTGCCAGCAGCCCGTGGGACAAAAGCTCTGGAAACACCATATATTTT	CASSPWDKSSGNTIYF
-	TRBV7-9	TRBJ1-2	TRBD1	TGTGCCAGCAGCTTAGCTGGGGACAGCTATGGCTACACCTTC	CASSLAGDSYGYTF
-	TRBV25-1	TRBJ2-5	-	TGTGCCAGCAGTGACCCTGGAGGGGAGACCCAGTACTTC	CASSDPGGETQYF
-	TRBV7-9	TRBJ1-2	-	TGTGCCAGCAGCTTAGGTTCAGGCCCCTATGGCTACACCTTC	CASSLGSGPYGYTF
-	TRBV6-6	TRBJ1-4	-	TGTGCCAGCAGCCGAAGGGGTACTAATGAAAAACTGTTTTTT	CASSRRGTNEKLFF
-	TRBV19	TRBJ2-1	TRBD1	TGTGCCAGTAGTATGAGGGGACAGGGGAATGAGCAGTTCTTC	CASSMRGQGNEQFF
-	TRBV7-2	TRBJ2-7	TRBD2	TGTGCCAGCAGCCGTAGCGGGTTTAGCTCCTACGAGCAGTACTTC	CASSRSGFSSYEQYF
-	TRBV11-2	TRBJ1-2	-	TGTGCCAGCAGCTTAGATCTACAGGGTGGCTATGGCTACACCTTC	CASSLDLQGGYGYTF
-	TRBV5-6	TRBJ1-1	TRBD1	TGTGCCAGCAGTACAGGGGGCTGCGCGGCTTTCTTT	CASSTGGCAAFF
once	TRBV7-9	TRBJ1-1	TRBD1	TGTGCCAGCAGACGACGACAGGGGCCGGGGAACACTGAAGCTTTCTTT	CASRRRQGPGNTEAFF
few	TRBV27	TRBJ1-1	TRBD1	TGTGCCAGCAGTTCCCTTCAGGACAGGCCGAACACTGAAGCTTTCTTT	CASSSLQDRPNTEAFF
-	TRBV13	TRBJ1-3	TRBD1	TGTGCCAGCTCCCCCGGGACAGTCTCTGGAAACACCATATATTTT	CASSPGTVSGNTIYF
-	TRBV11-2	TRBJ2-1	TRBD2	TGTGCCAGCAGCTTAAGCCTAGCGGGGTTATTACAGTTCTTC	CASSLSLAGLLQFF
-	TRBV4-1	TRBJ2-7	TRBD1	TGCGCCAGCAGCCAAGCGGCGGACAGGGAGACTTACGAGCAGTACTTC	CASSQAADRETYEQYF
-	TRBV9	TRBJ2-7	TRBD2	TGTGCCAGCAGCGTAGATCCTAGCGGAAGACCCTACGAGCAGTACTTC	CASSVDPSGRPYEQYF
-	TRBV6-5	TRBJ2-1	-	TGTGCCAGCAGTAACCCGAGCTCCTACAATGAGCAGTTCTTC	CASSNPSSYNEQFF
-	TRBV7-2	TRBJ1-5	-	TGTGCCAGCAGCTCAGAAAGCGGGGCCAGGGATCAGCCCCAGCATTTT	CASSSESGARDQPQHF
-	TRBV19	TRBJ2-1	-	TGTGCCAGTAGTATTCTAGATTTTTCCCATGAGCAGTTCTTC	CASSILDFSHEQFF
few	TRBV5-4	TRBJ2-7	TRBD2	TGTGCCAGCAGCTACCCACTAGCGGACTACGAGCAGTACTTC	CASSYPLADYEQYF
-	TRBV11-1	TRBJ2-5	TRBD1	TGTGCCAGCAGCATGAGGACAGGGCCTCCGGGAGAGACCCAGTACTTC	CASSMRTGPPGETQYF
-	TRBV29-1	TRBJ1-2	-	TGCAGCGTTGCTCTTCAGGGAAGCTATGGCTACACCTTC	CSVALQGSYGYTF
-	TRBV6-1	TRBJ1-4	TRBD1	TGTGCCAGCAGTGTATCCGGGACAGGGAATGAAAAACTGTTTTTT	CASSVSGTGNEKLFF
-	TRBV29-1	TRBJ2-5	-	TGCAGCGTTGTGGGCTCATTGGAGACCCAGTACTTC	CSVVGSLETQYF
-	TRBV19	TRBJ1-2	TRBD1	TGTGCCAGTAGTTTATCAGGGGGCCGGAGTGACTACACCTTC	CASSLSGGRSDYTF
-	TRBV9	TRBJ2-3	-	TGTGCTAGCAGCGTTGAACCTCAGGACACAGATACGCAGTATTTT	CASSVEPQDTDTQYF
-	TRBV6-5	TRBJ1-5	TRBD1	TGTGCCAGCAGGGACAGGATGGACAGGAGTCAGCCCCAGCATTTT	CASRDRMDRSQPQHF
few	TRBV4-1	TRBJ2-5	TRBD1	TGCGCCAGCAGCCAAGGGAGACAGGGTCATACGGAGACCCAGTACTTC	CASSQGRQGHTETQYF
-	TRBV7-6	TRBJ1-3	-	TGTGCCAGCAGCTCCACGGGTTCCGGAAACACCATATATTTT	CASSSTGSGNTIYF
-	TRBV6-5	TRBJ2-1	TRBD1	TGTGCCAGCTCGAGGGGACAGGGATTCTACAATGAGCAGTTCTTC	CASSRGQGFYNEQFF
once	TRBV11-2	TRBJ2-7	-	TGTGCCAGCAGCTTAGCCAGTTCCGAGCAGTACTTC	CASSLASSEQYF
-	TRBV7-9	TRBJ1-1	-	TGTGCCAGCAGCTACGACACGAACACTGAAGCTTTCTTT	CASSYDTNTEAFF
-	TRBV5-8	TRBJ2-5	-	TGTGCCAGCAGCTTGTGGGGGCGGGGACAGCAAGAGACCCAGTACTTC	CASSLWGRGQQETQYF
-	TRBV7-6	TRBJ2-1	TRBD2	TGTGCCAGCAGCCCCCAAGCGGGAGTAGCTTACAATGAGCAGTTCTTC	CASSPQAGVAYNEQFF
once	TRBV2	TRBJ1-4	TRBD1	TGTGCCAGCAGGGATACAGGGGGAGATGAAAAACTGTTTTTT	CASRDTGGDEKLFF
-	TRBV11-3	TRBJ2-7	-	TGTGCCAGCAGCTTAGAGGCAGGGGCTGTTTACGAGCAGTACTTC	CASSLEAGAVYEQYF
-	TRBV4-1	TRBJ2-7	TRBD2	TGCGCCAGCAGCCAAGCCGGGGGGGGACTCAGCTCCTACGAGCAGTACTTC	CASSQAGGGLSSYEQYF
few	TRBV11-1	TRBJ1-1	-	TGTGCCAGCAGCTTACAAGACAGGACTGAAGCTTTCTTT	CASSLQDRTEAFF
-	TRBV4-1	TRBJ2-7	TRBD2	TGCGCCAGCAGCCAAGAGGCTAGCGGGAGGGCCTACGAGCAGTACTTC	CASSQEASGRAYEQYF
once	TRBV6-1	TRBJ2-7	TRBD1	TGTGCCAGCAGTCAAACGGGACAGGGTACAGGGGAGCAGTACTTC	CASSQTGQGTGEQYF
-	TRBV11-2	TRBJ1-1	-	TGTGCCAGCAGCACAGCTTGGGGGGGCACTGAAGCTTTCTTT	CASSTAWGGTEAFF